This note documents a single T cell receptor (beta chain) sequence. This sample was included in a study of blood T cell repertoires in COVID-19. In the authors' methods: Using reference gene primer amplification, nucleated cell counts were estimated. The protocol was immunoSEQ multiplex PCR, while the TCRdb copy is restricted to in-frame clones and leaves out a portion. Clone size and V and J calls were adopted from that table, with D and trimming inferred from the DNA. This sample yields about 180,000 clones, of which approximately 80% are seen a single time; approximately 14% belongs to the top ten. Specimen: PBMCs or T cells enriched from blood (not recorded which). The TCR comes from a man aged 55 to 70 who had been exposed to COVID-19.

The CDR3 region is CASRSQGNQPQHF. The CDR3 DNA reads as TGTGCCAGCAGGTCACAGGGCAATCAGCCCCAGCATTTT. The chain recombines TRBV12-3 or TRBV12-4 with TRBJ1-5, with a weak D call TRBD1 (5 bases). V lost 6 bases and J lost 2, with 8 bases in between. The CDR3 sequence is 13 residues long.